Presented here are 30 T cell receptor beta chains from one specimen sequenced in a study of blood T cell repertoires in COVID-19. The method was immunoSEQ multiplex PCR; TCRdb's version includes in-frame clones alone and lacks a portion of them. Of around 280,000 clones in the sample, about 87% were seen once. Material for sequencing was peripheral blood. These receptor sequences come from an older man with acute or convalescent COVID-19.

V gene TRBV28 combines with J gene TRBJ1-1; D is unresolved. The CDR3 contains 13 residues. The germline V and J ends were trimmed by 1 base and 6 bases, with 9 bases remaining between them. Germline V gene data show CDR1 as MDHEN and CDR2 as SYDVKM. The CDR3 coding sequence is TGTGCCAGCAGTTTATCCCCCCTTCCTGAAGCTTTCTTT. This codes for CASSLSPLPEAFF. The whole variable domain, remainder taken from reference TRBV28 and TRBJ1-1, is DVKVTQSSRYLVKRTGEKVFLECVQDMDHENMFWYRQDPGLGLRLIYFSYDVKMKEKGDIPEGYSVSREKKERFSLILESASTNQTSMYLCASSLSPLPEAFFGQGTRLTVV.

The chain uses TRBV10-2 and TRBJ1-2; 8 positions agree with TRBD1. V was clipped by 0 bases and J by 1 base; unmatched bases: 10. The CDR3 has 18 residues. CDR1 WSHSY and CDR2 SAAADI come from the germline V gene. CDR3 loop: CASSESAGGASGNYGYTF. Written as DNA, the CDR3 is TGCGCCAGCAGTGAGTCGGCAGGGGGCGCGTCTGGTAACTATGGCTACACCTTC.

A single count supports this clone. V and J are TRBV5-4 and TRBJ2-4, with TRBD1 as a possible D gene (6 bases). CDR3 length: 17 residues. V gave up 0 bases and J gave up 0 bases, with 13 bases separating them. Germline V gene sequence: CDR1 SGHNT, CDR2 YYREEE (reference sequence). In DNA form, the CDR3 reads TGTGCCAGCAGCTTGGCAGCGGACAGATTAGCCAAAAACATTCAGTACTTC. Amino acid sequence: CASSLAADRLAKNIQYF.

V gene TRBV9 combines with J gene TRBJ1-2; D call uncertain. This CDR3 region has 15 residues. The germline CDR1 and CDR2 sequences are SGDLS and YYNGEE. Trimming removed 6 bases at V and 0 bases at J, with 15 bases between. CDR3 DNA: TGTGCCAGCACCTCGGAGGCTGGAGCTAACTATGGCTACACCTTC. It encodes CASTSEAGANYGYTF.

This clone came up once. The chain uses TRBV5-1 and TRBJ1-1; tentatively, D is TRBD1 (5 bases). The germline V gene encodes CDR1 SGHRS and CDR2 YFSETQ. The CDR3 length is 15 residues. V was shortened by 4 bases and J by 4 bases, with 17 bases between the two germline ends. The DNA of the CDR3 is TGCGCCAGCAGCAAGCAGGGTCCGGGGGGCACTGAAGCTTTCTTT. Its translation is CASSKQGPGGTEAFF.

V gene TRBV5-1 combines with J gene TRBJ2-7; possible D gene TRBD2, 6 bases. Looked up from germline, CDR1 is SGHRS and CDR2 is YFSETQ. The CDR3 totals 13 residues. Trimming removed 5 bases from V and 0 bases from J, with 9 bases in between. This CDR3 reads CASSQAGSYEQYF. In DNA form, the CDR3 reads TGCGCCAGCAGTCAAGCGGGCTCCTACGAGCAGTACTTC.

The CDR3 spells CASSFGTGGYQPQHF. CDR3 nucleotide sequence: TGTGCCAGCAGTTTTGGCACAGGGGGATATCAGCCCCAGCATTTT. The chain combines TRBV11-2 with TRBJ1-5; TRBD1 matches at 8 bases. CDR1 and CDR2 (germline): SGHAT, FQNNGV. The CDR3 runs 15 residues. The V gene end was trimmed by 6 bases and the J gene end by 5 bases; junction bases not matched to a gene: 9.

A note on this clone: The identical CDR3 is also encoded by other nucleotide sequences in the sample. The CDR3 region is CASSHPGTGNEKLFF. CDR3 nucleotide sequence: TGTGCCAGCAGCCACCCCGGGACAGGAAACGAAAAACTGTTTTTT. V usage is TRBV3-1 (or the pseudogene TRBV3-2) and J usage is TRBJ1-4, with 8 bases aligning to TRBD1. V shed 3 bases and J 8 bases; nucleotides not matched to a gene: 8. CDR1 and CDR2 (germline): LGHDT, YNNKEL (reference sequence). CDR3 length equals 15 residues.

The chain is built from TRBV2 and TRBJ2-3, with 7 nucleotides matching TRBD1. Germline V gives CDR1 SNHLY, CDR2 FYNNEI. V shed 6 bases, J shed 1 base, and the junction held 4 bases outside the gene matches. The CDR3 is made up of 14 amino acids. This chain's CDR3 is CASRRQGGTDTQYF. CDR3 nucleotides: TGTGCCAGCAGGCGACAGGGTGGCACAGATACGCAGTATTTT. The variable domain in full, with the rest retrieved from reference TRBV2 and TRBJ2-3, is EPEVTQTPSHQVTQMGQEVILRCVPISNHLYFYWYRQILGQKVEFLVSFYNNEISEKSEIFDDQFSVERPDGSNFTLKIRSTKLEDSAMYFCASRRQGGTDTQYFGPGTRLTVL.

This rearrangement joins TRBV5-4 to TRBJ2-7; TRBD1 aligns across 7 bases. CDR3 length equals 14 residues. J lost 4 bases, V lost 3 bases, and 7 bases had no gene match. Germline CDR1 is SGHNT and CDR2 is YYREEE (reference sequence). CDR3 sequence reads: CASSSTGRLYEQYF. Written as DNA, the CDR3 is TGTGCCAGCAGCTCGACAGGGAGACTATACGAGCAGTACTTC.

V usage is TRBV5-4 and J usage is TRBJ1-1, with D perhaps matching TRBD1 (5 bases). V was trimmed by 0 bases and J by 10 bases, leaving 16 bases between them. The V gene's germline CDR1 is SGHNT and CDR2 YYREEE (reference sequence). This CDR3 contains 14 residues. The CDR3 protein is CASSLEMGGPGAFF. The CDR3 DNA sequence: TGTGCCAGCAGCTTGGAAATGGGGGGTCCCGGAGCTTTCTTT. Full variable domain (missing parts from reference TRBV5-4 and TRBJ1-1): ETGVTQSPTHLIKTRGQQVTLRCSSQSGHNTVSWYQQALGQGPQFIFQYYREEENGRGNFPPRFSGLQFPNYSSELNVNALELDDSALYLCASSLEMGGPGAFFGQGTRLTVV.

The gene calls are TRBV18 and TRBJ2-1; 9 bases are shared with TRBD2. Trimming removed 0 bases from V and 2 bases from J; junction bases left unmatched: 2. The CDR3 has 16 residues. Germline V gene lookup returns CDR1 KGHSH and CDR2 LQKENI. CDR3 coding DNA: TGTGCCAGCTCACCACCTAGCGGGGGAACCTACAATGAGCAGTTCTTC. It codes for CASSPPSGGTYNEQFF.

The rearrangement uses TRBV10-3 and TRBJ2-2, with a possible D match to TRBD2 (5 bases). Between the trimmed V and J ends, which lost 5 bases and 5 bases, there was a span of 15 bases. This CDR3 is 15 amino acids long. CDR1 is ENHRY, CDR2 SYGVKD, per germline. CDR3 DNA: TGTGCCATCAGTCCCTCGGACTCGTCAACCGGGGAGCTGTTTTTT. It translates to CAISPSDSSTGELFF.

The chain recombines TRBV18 with TRBJ2-6; weak D call: TRBD1 (5 bases). Germline V gives CDR1 KGHSH, CDR2 LQKENI. There are 21 residues in the CDR3. Trimming took 4 bases from V and 1 from J, leaving 26 bases between them. CDR3 loop: CASSLLWGVGGSRSGANVLTF. CDR3 nucleotides: TGTGCCAGCTCACTTCTTTGGGGCGTGGGTGGCAGCCGATCTGGGGCCAACGTCCTGACTTTC.

The chain employs TRBV5-5 and TRBJ2-3; a weak D match, TRBD2 (5 bases). Trimming removed 2 bases at V and 4 bases at J, with 17 bases between. CDR3 size: 16 residues. CDR1 SGHKS and CDR2 YYEKEE come from the germline V gene (reference sequence). The CDR3 loop is CASSFGLARPPDTQYF. CDR3 sequence (DNA): TGTGCCAGCAGCTTCGGTCTAGCCCGGCCACCAGATACGCAGTATTTT.

In DNA, the CDR3 is TGTGCCAGCAGTTTTATCCACAGGGGGCAGAACATTCAGTACTTC. Its protein product is CASSFIHRGQNIQYF. J is TRBJ2-4 and V is TRBV11-2, with TRBD1 identical over 9 bases. After removal of 6 bases from V and 7 bases from J, the junction contained 10 bases not matched to a gene. CDR3 length equals 15 residues. Germline CDR1 is SGHAT and CDR2 is FQNNGV.

This clone was seen once. The chain recombines TRBV7-9 with TRBJ2-7; D possibly corresponds to TRBD1 (6 bases). V gave up 4 bases and J gave up 1 base, with 14 bases separating them. Germline-derived CDR1 and CDR2 are SEHNR and FQNEAQ (reference sequence). The CDR3 loop spans 15 amino acids. The CDR3 protein is CASSSGQILSYEQYF. CDR3 DNA sequence: TGTGCCAGCAGCTCCGGACAGATTCTATCCTACGAGCAGTACTTC.

This clone was seen only once. The V call is TRBV3-1 (or the pseudogene TRBV3-2), the J call TRBJ1-5; D is unclear. This CDR3 comprises 13 residues. Germline values: CDR1 LGHDT, CDR2 YNNKEL (reference sequence). Trimming shortened V by 2 bases and J by 1 base, and 3 bases separated the two germline ends. CDR3 coding DNA: TGTGCCAGCAGCCAAACAAGCAATCAGCCCCAGCATTTT. The encoded protein is CASSQTSNQPQHF.

J is TRBJ2-5 and V is TRBV4-3; 7 bases fit TRBD1. Germline lookup yields CDR1 LGHNA and CDR2 YSLEER. V gave up 4 bases and J gave up 5 bases; unmatched junction bases: 10. The CDR3 spans 15 residues. CDR3 sequence reads: CASSRDRVGGETQYF. Written as DNA, the CDR3 is TGCGCCAGCAGCCGTGACAGGGTAGGAGGCGAGACCCAGTACTTC.

The chain uses TRBV4-3 and TRBJ2-3; 7 nucleotides line up with TRBD2. CDR3 length equals 14 residues. V dropped 0 bases and J dropped 4; count of bases not matched to a gene: 1. Germline CDR1 is LGHNA and CDR2 is YSLEER. The DNA of the CDR3 is TGCGCCAGCAGCCAAGAGCGGGGGTCAGATACGCAGTATTTT. This encodes CASSQERGSDTQYF.

This clone has a handful of counts. This rearrangement joins TRBV3-1 (or the pseudogene TRBV3-2) to TRBJ1-2, with TRBD1 matching over 10 bases. Germline V gene data show CDR1 as LGHDT and CDR2 as YNNKEL (reference sequence). V was clipped by 2 bases and J by 8 bases; unmatched bases: 5. The CDR3 consists of 14 residues. The CDR3 DNA follows: TGTGCCAGCAGCCAAAGGGACAGGGGAGGGGGCTACACCTTC. This encodes CASSQRDRGGGYTF.

This clone appeared a single time. V gene TRBV24-1 combines with J gene TRBJ2-1; the D is unclear. Germline assignment: CDR1 KGHDR and CDR2 SFDVKD. The V and J ends lost 5 bases and 0 bases respectively, with 10 bases between them. The CDR3 has 15 amino acids. CDR3 sequence: CATSAILSSYNEQFF. CDR3 bases: TGTGCCACCAGTGCCATTCTTAGCTCCTACAATGAGCAGTTCTTC.

Details on this clone: The sample has other DNA sequences that encode this CDR3 too. The chain carries TRBV7-8 and TRBJ1-6, with 7 bases matching TRBD1. Per the germline V gene, CDR1 is SGHVS and CDR2 is FQNEAQ. V was pared by 3 bases and J by 6 bases, with 5 bases of the junction left unmatched. CDR3 size: 15 residues. The CDR3 reads CASSFGQGGNSPLHF. The CDR3 DNA follows: TGTGCCAGCAGCTTTGGGCAGGGGGGTAATTCACCCCTCCACTTT.

The CDR3 reads CASSTGTSGSYEQYF. Here the CDR3 DNA reads TGTGCCAGCAGCACAGGGACTAGCGGCTCCTACGAGCAGTACTTC. V usage is TRBV9 and J usage is TRBJ2-7; 11 nucleotides align to TRBD2. V was pared by 4 bases and J by 0 bases, with 3 bases of the junction left unmatched. This CDR3 spans 15 amino acids. CDR1 and CDR2 from the germline V gene are SGDLS and YYNGEE.

The gene calls are TRBV19 and TRBJ1-2, with D tentatively TRBD1 (6 bases). The V gene's germline CDR1 is LNHDA and CDR2 SQIVND (reference sequence). The CDR3 is made up of 14 amino acids. The V end was cut by 7 bases, the J end by 4 bases, with 16 bases between. This chain's CDR3 is CASTTTGISYGYTF. DNA of the CDR3: TGTGCCAGTACCACCACAGGGATAAGCTATGGCTACACCTTC.

The CDR3 DNA is TGTGCCAGCAGCTTAACGGGACAGGGGTCCTACGAGCAGTACTTC. Its protein is CASSLTGQGSYEQYF. This chain joins TRBV7-2 and TRBJ2-7, with TRBD1 identical over 10 bases. Trimming took 2 bases from V and 1 from J; bases not matched to a gene: 2. The CDR3 extends over 15 amino acids. Germline assignment: CDR1 SGHTA and CDR2 FQGNSA.

The J gene is TRBJ1-5, the V gene TRBV6-5; maybe TRBD1 (5 bases). Trimming left V 4 bases short and J 3 bases short, with 13 bases between. There are 15 residues in the CDR3. Germline CDR1 MNHEY, CDR2 SVGAGI. The CDR3 region is CASSLNRRTNQPQHF. The CDR3 DNA reads TGTGCCAGCAGTTTAAACAGGAGAACCAATCAGCCCCAGCATTTT.

V gene TRBV7-2 combines with J gene TRBJ1-5; D not resolved. The CDR3 is 12 residues long. Germline lookup yields CDR1 SGHTA and CDR2 FQGNSA. Trimming took off 7 bases at V and 5 bases at J, with 9 bases between the two ends. The chain's CDR3 is CASKLGDQPQHF. In DNA, the CDR3 is TGTGCCAGCAAATTAGGAGATCAGCCCCAGCATTTT.

The V gene is TRBV28, the J gene TRBJ1-2, with 11 bases fitting TRBD1. The CDR3 has 14 residues. Germline trimming cut 6 bases from V and 7 bases from J; bases unmatched to any gene: 7. Looked up from germline, CDR1 is MDHEN and CDR2 is SYDVKM. The CDR3 loop is CASRNTGQGVGYTF. The CDR3 DNA is TGTGCCAGCAGAAACACGGGACAGGGGGTTGGCTACACCTTC.

The chain employs TRBV28 and TRBJ1-2; D not certain. The CDR3 is 15 amino acids. Germline CDR1 reads MDHEN; CDR2 reads SYDVKM. Trimming removed 3 bases at V and 4 bases at J, with 15 bases between. The CDR3 nucleotides are TGTGCCAGCAGTTTCGTCGCGCCCCCAAGCTATGGCTACACCTTC. Translating it yields CASSFVAPPSYGYTF.